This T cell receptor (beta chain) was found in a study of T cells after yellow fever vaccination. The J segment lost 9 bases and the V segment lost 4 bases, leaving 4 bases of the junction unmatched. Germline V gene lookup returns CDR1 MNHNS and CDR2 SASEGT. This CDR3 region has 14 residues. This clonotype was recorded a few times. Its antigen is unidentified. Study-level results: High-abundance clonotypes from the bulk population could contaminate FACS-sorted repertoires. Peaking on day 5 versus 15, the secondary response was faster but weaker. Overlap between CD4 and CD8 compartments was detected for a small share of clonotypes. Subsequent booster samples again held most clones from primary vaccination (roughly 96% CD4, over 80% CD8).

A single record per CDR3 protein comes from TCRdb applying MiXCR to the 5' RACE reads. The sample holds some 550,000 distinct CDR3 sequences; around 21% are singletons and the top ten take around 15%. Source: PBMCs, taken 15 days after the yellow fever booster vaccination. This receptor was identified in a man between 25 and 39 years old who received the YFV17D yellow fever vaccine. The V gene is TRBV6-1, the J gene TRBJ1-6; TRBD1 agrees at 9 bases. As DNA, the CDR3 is TGTGCCAGCAGTGCGACAGGGGGAAGTTCACCCCTCCACTTT. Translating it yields CASSATGGSSPLHF.